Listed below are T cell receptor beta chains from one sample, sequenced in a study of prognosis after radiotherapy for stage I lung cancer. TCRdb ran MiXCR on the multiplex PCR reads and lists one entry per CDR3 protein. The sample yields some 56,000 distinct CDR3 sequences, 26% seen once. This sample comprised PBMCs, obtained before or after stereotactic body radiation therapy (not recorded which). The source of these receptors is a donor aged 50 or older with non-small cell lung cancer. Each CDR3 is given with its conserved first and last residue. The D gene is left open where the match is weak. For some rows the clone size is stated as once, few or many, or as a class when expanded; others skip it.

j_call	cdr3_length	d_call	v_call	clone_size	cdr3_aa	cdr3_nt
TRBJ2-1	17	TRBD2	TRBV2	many	CASSTLAGVTAYNEQFF	TGTGCCAGCAGCACACTAGCGGGTGTAACTGCCTACAATGAGCAGTTCTTC
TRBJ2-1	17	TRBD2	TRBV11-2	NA	CASSFPSGGARYNGQFF	TGTGCCAGCAGCTTCCCTAGCGGGGGGGCCCGGTACAATGGGCAGTTCTTC
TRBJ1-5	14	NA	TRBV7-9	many	CASSPSGAGDPQHF	TGTGCCAGCAGCCCTTCGGGGGCGGGTGACCCCCAGCATTTT
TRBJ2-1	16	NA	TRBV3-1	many	CASSPIKGLENNEQFF	TGTGCCAGCAGCCCTATTAAGGGGTTAGAGAACAATGAGCAGTTCTTC
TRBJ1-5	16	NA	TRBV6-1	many	CASSERGHFVNQPQHF	TGTGCCAGCAGTGAAAGGGGACATTTCGTCAATCAGCCCCAGCATTTT
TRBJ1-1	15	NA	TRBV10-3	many	CAISEGGGGNTEAFF	TGTGCCATCAGTGAGGGAGGGGGAGGGAACACTGAAGCTTTCTTT
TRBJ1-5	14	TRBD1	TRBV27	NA	CGSLTGKSSQPQHF	TGTGGCAGTTTGACAGGGAAATCCAGTCAGCCCCAGCATTTT
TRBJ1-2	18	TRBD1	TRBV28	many	CASSWGGYQGQGLGGYTF	TGTGCCAGCAGCTGGGGGGGCTACCAAGGACAGGGTCTCGGTGGCTACACCTTC
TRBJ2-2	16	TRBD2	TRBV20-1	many	CSAREPERGVGGELFF	TGCAGTGCTAGAGAACCTGAACGGGGGGTAGGCGGGGAGCTGTTTTTT
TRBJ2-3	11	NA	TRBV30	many	CAWSALDTQYF	TGTGCCTGGAGTGCCTTAGATACGCAGTATTTT
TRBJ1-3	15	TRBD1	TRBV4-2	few	CASSQLTGGGNTIYF	TGTGCCAGCAGCCAACTCACAGGGGGTGGAAACACCATATATTTT
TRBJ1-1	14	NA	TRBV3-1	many	CASSQSGPGPEAFF	TGTGCCAGCAGCCAATCAGGTCCGGGTCCTGAAGCTTTCTTT
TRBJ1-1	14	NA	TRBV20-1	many	CSAKGGPGGTEAFF	TGCAGTGCTAAGGGTGGCCCTGGGGGCACTGAAGCTTTCTTT
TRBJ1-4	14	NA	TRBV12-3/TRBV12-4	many	CASSWQGRDEKLFF	TGTGCCAGCAGTTGGCAGGGCAGGGATGAAAAACTGTTTTTT
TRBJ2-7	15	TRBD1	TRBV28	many	CASSPATGVTYEQYF	TGTGCCAGCAGTCCCGCTACAGGGGTTACCTACGAGCAGTACTTC
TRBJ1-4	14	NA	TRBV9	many	CASSVESELGKLFF	TGTGCCAGCAGCGTAGAGTCGGAATTAGGAAAACTGTTTTTT
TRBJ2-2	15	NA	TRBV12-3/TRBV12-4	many	CASSRTVQNTGELFF	TGTGCCAGCAGCAGGACAGTACAAAACACCGGGGAGCTGTTTTTT
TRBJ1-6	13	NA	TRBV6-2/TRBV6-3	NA	CASSRDWGSPLQF	TGTGCGAGCAGTCGGGACTGGGGTTCACCCCTCCAATTT
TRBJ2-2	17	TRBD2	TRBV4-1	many	CASKGSGGPGRTGELFF	TGCGCCAGCAAGGGTAGCGGGGGGCCAGGGCGCACCGGGGAGCTGTTTTTT
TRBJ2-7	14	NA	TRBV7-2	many	CASSLADTAYEQYF	TGTGCCAGCAGCTTAGCCGATACGGCCTACGAGCAGTACTTC
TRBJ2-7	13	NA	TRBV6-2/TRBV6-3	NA	CALRWGDSHEQYF	TGTGCCCTTCGGTGGGGAGACTCCCACGAGCAGTACTTC
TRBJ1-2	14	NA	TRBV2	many	CASSEDRDDYGYTF	TGTGCCAGCAGTGAAGACAGGGATGACTATGGCTACACCTTC
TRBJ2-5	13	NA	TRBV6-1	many	CASSRDRMQTQYF	TGTGCCAGCAGTCGGGACCGGATGCAGACCCAGTACTTC
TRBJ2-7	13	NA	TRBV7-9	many	CASSTASPYEQYF	TGTGCCAGCAGCACAGCCTCCCCCTACGAGCAGTACTTC
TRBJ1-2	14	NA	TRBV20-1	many	CSARVPQGGYGYTF	TGCAGTGCTAGAGTACCACAGGGAGGCTATGGCTACACCTTC
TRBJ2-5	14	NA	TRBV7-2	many	CASSFWGLSETQYF	TGTGCCAGCAGCTTCTGGGGGCTGTCAGAGACCCAGTACTTC
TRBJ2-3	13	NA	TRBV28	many	CASSLPGKDTQYF	TGTGCCAGCAGTTTGCCGGGTAAAGATACGCAGTATTTT
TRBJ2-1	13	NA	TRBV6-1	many	CANQDGPYNEQFF	TGTGCCAACCAGGACGGGCCCTACAATGAGCAGTTCTTC
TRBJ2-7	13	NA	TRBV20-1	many	CSAVRQATYEQYF	TGCAGTGCTGTACGACAGGCTACCTACGAGCAGTACTTC
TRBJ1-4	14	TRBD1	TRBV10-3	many	CAISGTGSDEKLFF	TGTGCCATCAGCGGGACAGGGTCTGATGAAAAACTGTTTTTT
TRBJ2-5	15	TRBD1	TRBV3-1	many	CASSSGTGFGETQYF	TGTGCCAGCAGCTCCGGGACAGGGTTTGGGGAGACCCAGTACTTC
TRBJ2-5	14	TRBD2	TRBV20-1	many	CSARVAGGPETQYF	TGCAGTGCTAGAGTAGCGGGGGGGCCGGAGACCCAGTACTTC
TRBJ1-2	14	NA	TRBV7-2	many	CASSSTRASYGYTF	TGTGCCAGCAGCTCAACGAGGGCCAGCTATGGCTACACCTTC
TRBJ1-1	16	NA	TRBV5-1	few	CASSLQGAGANTEAFF	TGCGCCAGCAGTCTTCAGGGAGCGGGTGCGAACACTGAAGCTTTCTTT
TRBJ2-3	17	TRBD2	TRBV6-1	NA	CASRAGNSGGYTDTQYF	TGTGCCAGCAGAGCAGGGAATAGCGGGGGGTACACAGATACGCAGTATTTT
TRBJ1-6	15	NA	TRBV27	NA	CASSYGTEGLKPLHF	TGTGCCAGCAGTTATGGGACGGAAGGTCTCAAACCCCTCCACTTT
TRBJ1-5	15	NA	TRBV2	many	CASSDEPRVNQPQHF	TGTGCCAGCAGTGATGAACCCAGGGTGAATCAGCCCCAGCATTTT
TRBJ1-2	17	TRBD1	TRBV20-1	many	CSCSARDREAVDYGYTF	TGCAGTTGCAGTGCCCGGGACAGGGAGGCTGTAGACTATGGCTACACCTTC
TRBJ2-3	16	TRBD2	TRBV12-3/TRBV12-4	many	CASSFVSGGSTDTQYF	TGTGCCAGCAGTTTCGTTAGCGGGGGGAGCACAGATACGCAGTATTTT
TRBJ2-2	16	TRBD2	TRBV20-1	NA	CSALISSGGRSGELVF	TGCAGTGCTCTCATTTCTAGCGGGGGAAGGTCCGGGGAGCTGGTTTTT
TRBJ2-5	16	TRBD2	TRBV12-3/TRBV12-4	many	CASSPRTSGGGKTQYF	TGTGCCAGCAGCCCTCGGACTAGCGGGGGGGGAAAGACCCAGTACTTC
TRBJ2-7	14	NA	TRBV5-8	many	CASSMANRAYEQYF	TGTGCCAGCAGCATGGCCAACAGGGCCTACGAGCAGTACTTC
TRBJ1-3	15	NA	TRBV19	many	CASRETRDRGNTIYF	TGTGCCAGTAGGGAGACTCGGGACCGAGGAAACACCATATATTTT
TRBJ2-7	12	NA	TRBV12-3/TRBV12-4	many	CASSQGGYEQYF	TGTGCCAGCAGTCAGGGAGGCTACGAGCAGTACTTC
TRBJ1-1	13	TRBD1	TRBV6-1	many	CASTGQGLVEAFF	TGTGCCAGCACTGGACAGGGTTTAGTTGAAGCTTTCTTT